This T cell receptor beta chain emerged from a study of T cell clonality in common variable immunodeficiency. Whole-study findings and limits: Fewer deletions and N-nucleotide insertions were reportedly seen in common variable immunodeficiency TCR beta sequences.

This clone counts as medium-sized. The target antigen is unknown. From the germline J gene comes the end of the CDR3, since the read stops 3 residues before it. J was trimmed by 6 bases and V by 4 bases; bases with no gene match: 3. Germline values: CDR1 SGHDT, CDR2 YYEEEE. The CDR3 has 13 amino acids. Using immunoSEQ multiplex PCR, the repertoire was profiled, and TCRdb retains in-frame clones only, with some absent. Captured here are 11,000 to 15,000 clones, none seen once; the top ten comprise 7% to 9.5%. Sequenced: peripheral blood mononuclear cells. The chain carries TRBV5-6 and TRBJ2-1; 8 nucleotides match TRBD1. The clonotype originates from a human donor with common variable immunodeficiency. The sequenced part of the CDR3 DNA is TGTGCCAGCAGCGGCGGGACAGGCAATGAG. Its translation is CASSGGTGNE. The CDR3 as a whole reads CASSGGTGNEQFF.